Listed below are T cell receptor beta chains from one sample, sequenced in a study of blood T cell repertoires in COVID-19. Measured with immunoSEQ multiplex PCR; TCRdb has only the in-frame clones, and not every one. The table records just over 20,000 clones, 86% of them present only once. Sequencing was carried out using peripheral blood. The receptors originated from a man aged 45-60 years with active COVID-19. CDR3s include the opening cysteine and the closing phenylalanine or tryptophan. A D gene is named only where the DNA matches it firmly. For some rows the clone size is stated as once, few or many, or as a class when expanded; others skip it.

abundance,len,v_gene,j_gene,d_gene,CDR3aa,CDR3nt
-,13,TRBV7-2,TRBJ1-1,-,CASSLGGGTEAFF,TGTGCCAGCAGCTTAGGAGGGGGCACTGAAGCTTTCTTT
-,15,TRBV6-4,TRBJ2-3,-,CASSHGGGTTDTQYF,TGTGCCAGCAGTCATGGCGGGGGCACCACAGATACGCAGTATTTT
once,15,TRBV5-1,TRBJ2-3,-,CASSSTSSETDTQYF,TGCGCCAGCAGTTCTACTAGTTCTGAGACAGATACGCAGTATTTT
-,13,TRBV29-1,TRBJ1-2,TRBD1,CSVRTGQGWGYTF,TGCAGCGTTAGGACGGGACAGGGCTGGGGCTACACCTTC
-,15,TRBV7-2,TRBJ2-1,TRBD2,CASSPVGGFYNEQFF,TGTGCCAGCAGTCCCGTCGGGGGGTTCTACAATGAGCAGTTCTTC
-,15,TRBV4-3,TRBJ1-4,-,CASSQDLGKGEKLFF,TGCGCCAGCAGCCAAGATCTGGGAAAGGGGGAAAAACTGTTTTTT
-,15,TRBV18,TRBJ2-5,-,CASSPRPSSQETQYF,TGTGCCAGCTCACCACGCCCGTCGAGCCAAGAGACCCAGTACTTC
-,14,TRBV5-6,TRBJ1-1,-,CASSLAVKNTEAFF,TGTGCCAGCAGCTTGGCGGTGAAGAACACTGAAGCTTTCTTT
few,11,TRBV3-1/TRBV3-2,TRBJ1-6,-,CASRKTGPLHF,TGTGCCAGCAGGAAAACAGGGCCCCTCCACTTT
medium-sized,12,TRBV24-1,TRBJ1-6,-,CATSDLGVPLHF,TGTGCCACCAGTGATCTCGGGGTACCCCTCCACTTT
-,14,TRBV9,TRBJ2-2,TRBD1,CASSSGQGTGELFF,TGTGCCAGCAGCTCGGGACAGGGCACCGGGGAGCTGTTTTTT
-,17,TRBV9,TRBJ1-6,TRBD1,CASSPHSRQGAGSPLHF,TGTGCCAGCAGCCCACATTCGAGACAGGGGGCTGGGTCACCCCTCCACTTT
once,13,TRBV24-1,TRBJ1-6,TRBD1,CATQDRAGSPLHF,TGTGCCACCCAGGACAGGGCTGGTTCACCCCTCCACTTT
-,14,TRBV13,TRBJ2-7,TRBD1,CASSTGTGVHEQYF,TGTGCCAGCAGCACCGGGACAGGGGTACACGAGCAGTACTTC
-,11,TRBV29-1,TRBJ2-5,-,CSVEDRETQYF,TGCAGCGTTGAAGATCGGGAGACCCAGTACTTC
-,13,TRBV5-1,TRBJ2-4,-,CASSPRPTDIQYF,TGCGCCAGCAGCCCCCGCCCCACGGACATTCAGTACTTC
-,16,TRBV9,TRBJ2-3,TRBD1,CASSIGTAASTDTQYF,TGTGCCAGCAGCATTGGGACAGCGGCTAGCACAGATACGCAGTATTTT
once,16,TRBV18,TRBJ1-3,TRBD1,CASSLGTGNSGNTIYF,TGTGCCAGCTCCCTCGGGACAGGCAACTCTGGAAACACCATATATTTT
-,15,TRBV30,TRBJ2-5,TRBD1,CAHGPGQGRQETQYF,TGTGCTCACGGCCCCGGACAGGGAAGGCAAGAGACCCAGTACTTC
-,15,TRBV7-3,TRBJ2-1,TRBD1,CASSPGGSPYNEQFF,TGTGCCAGCAGCCCAGGGGGTAGCCCCTACAATGAGCAGTTCTTC
-,15,TRBV30,TRBJ2-1,TRBD1,CAWSAGTGAFNEQFF,TGTGCCTGGAGCGCCGGGACAGGGGCGTTCAATGAGCAGTTCTTC
few,15,TRBV10-1,TRBJ2-1,-,CASSDPGDTYNEQFF,TGCGCCAGCAGTGATCCGGGGGATACCTACAATGAGCAGTTCTTC
-,14,TRBV11-2,TRBJ2-1,-,CASSTGGGGDEQFF,TGTGCCAGCAGCACTGGGGGCGGAGGCGATGAGCAGTTCTTC
-,17,TRBV12-5,TRBJ2-6,-,CASGFGQGNSGANVLTF,TGTGCTAGTGGTTTCGGGCAGGGTAACTCTGGGGCCAACGTCCTGACTTTC
-,16,TRBV20-1,TRBJ1-2,TRBD1,CSASYPRGQGAGGYTF,TGCAGTGCTAGTTACCCCAGGGGACAGGGCGCTGGCGGCTACACCTTC
-,15,TRBV19,TRBJ1-2,-,CASSTPRGASYGYTF,TGTGCCAGTAGTACCCCCCGGGGGGCGAGTTATGGCTACACCTTC
-,15,TRBV19,TRBJ1-1,-,CASRLNRGRNTEAFF,TGTGCCAGTAGACTAAATAGGGGCAGGAACACTGAAGCTTTCTTT
-,18,TRBV11-2,TRBJ2-1,TRBD1,CASSPDRAYLSSYNEQFF,TGTGCCAGCAGTCCCGACAGGGCATACCTAAGCTCCTACAATGAGCAGTTCTTC
once,13,TRBV29-1,TRBJ2-1,-,CSPPPTTDNEQFF,TGCAGCCCTCCCCCGACAACTGACAATGAGCAGTTCTTC
-,14,TRBV7-2,TRBJ2-7,TRBD2,CASSRGEAFNEQYF,TGTGCCAGCAGCCGGGGGGAAGCCTTTAACGAGCAGTACTTC
-,15,TRBV30,TRBJ1-6,TRBD1,CAWSVGGGGNSPLHF,TGTGCCTGGAGTGTAGGAGGGGGCGGGAATTCACCCCTCCACTTT
-,15,TRBV4-1,TRBJ2-6,-,CASSPRSSGANVLTF,TGCGCCAGCAGCCCTCGGTCATCTGGGGCCAACGTCCTGACTTTC
-,16,TRBV5-1,TRBJ2-3,TRBD1,CASSSGTGDSTDTQYF,TGCGCCAGCAGCTCCGGGACAGGGGATAGCACAGATACGCAGTATTTT
-,14,TRBV7-9,TRBJ2-5,-,CASSPWRDQETQYF,TGTGCCAGCAGCCCCTGGAGGGACCAAGAGACCCAGTACTTC
-,18,TRBV6-2/TRBV6-3,TRBJ2-7,-,CASSYSLRLRGRSHEQYF,TGTGCCAGCAGTTATAGTCTCCGTCTCCGGGGAAGGAGCCACGAGCAGTACTTC
-,16,TRBV5-1,TRBJ1-5,-,CASSLEGVFGNQPQHF,TGCGCCAGCAGCTTGGAGGGGGTCTTTGGCAATCAGCCCCAGCATTTT
once,16,TRBV7-2,TRBJ1-5,-,CASSLVSVQGNQPQHF,TGTGCCAGCAGCTTAGTTTCTGTCCAGGGCAATCAGCCCCAGCATTTT
-,14,TRBV10-2,TRBJ2-7,-,CASTPTGTSYEQYF,TGCGCCAGCACCCCGACAGGTACCTCCTACGAGCAGTACTTC